This is a list of T cell receptor beta chains from one sample in a study of STAT5B mutations in CD4+ large granular lymphocyte leukemia. Sequencing used immunoSEQ multiplex PCR; TCRdb keeps in-frame clones, though not all of them. In the table there are approximately 27,000 clones, 65% to 90% of which are singletons. Material: CD4+ T cells from blood buffy coats. Receptors originate from a human donor in good health. CDR3s include the opening cysteine and the closing phenylalanine or tryptophan. A D gene is named only where the DNA matches it firmly. Size tells how often a clone was seen (once, few, many) or the class of an expanded clone, and some rows leave it out.

J gene	D gene	V gene	clone size	CDR3 DNA	CDR3 protein
TRBJ2-5	TRBD1	TRBV5-5	NA	TGTGCCAGCAGCTTAGGAGGGACAGGGGGGCGAGAGACCCAGTACTTC	CASSLGGTGGRETQYF
TRBJ1-1	NA	TRBV28	few	TGTGCCAGCAGTTCACCGCCGGGGGGCGAAATGAACACTGAAGCTTTCTTT	CASSSPPGGEMNTEAFF
TRBJ1-5	NA	TRBV6-1	NA	TGTGCCAGCTCCGCCAGGGAATTCAATCAGCCCCAGCATTTT	CASSAREFNQPQHF
TRBJ2-3	TRBD2	TRBV14	NA	TGTGCCAGCAGCCTCGGACTAGTTGCGGATACGCAGTATTTT	CASSLGLVADTQYF
TRBJ2-1	NA	TRBV2	NA	TGTGCCAGCAAGTGGGTGGGAGCCAAGGGTGAGCAGTTCTTC	CASKWVGAKGEQFF
TRBJ2-1	TRBD2	TRBV13	few	TGTGCCAGCAGCCCTCCCGCGGGGGGGCCGGACAATGAGCAGTTCTTC	CASSPPAGGPDNEQFF
TRBJ1-6	NA	TRBV6-1	few	TGTGCCTGTAGGGGCGGTGATAATTCACCCCTCCACTTT	CACRGGDNSPLHF
TRBJ1-2	TRBD1	TRBV18	NA	TGTGCCAGCTCGTATGACAGGGGCAATGGCTACACCTTC	CASSYDRGNGYTF
TRBJ1-1	TRBD1	TRBV28	NA	TGTGCCAGCAGTTACAGGGGGCGGCGAACTGAAGCTTTCTTT	CASSYRGRRTEAFF
TRBJ2-2	NA	TRBV5-5	NA	TGTGCCAGCAGCTTTCGAGGGGACAACACCGGGGAGCTGTTTTTT	CASSFRGDNTGELFF